This record concerns one T cell receptor beta chain sequence. Its specificity is not known. This specimen belongs to a study of cytomegalovirus exposure and HLA in healthy donors. Germline CDR1 SGDLS, CDR2 YYNGEE. This CDR3 contains 14 residues. After removal of 3 bases from V and 7 bases from J, the junction contained 6 bases not matched to a gene. Study-level points and caveats: Some V segments, TRBV6-2 and TRBV6-3 among them, were indistinguishable and were therefore excluded. A later analysis showed that HLA-associated TCR beta chains had undergone more clonal expansion than equally common others. With further analysis later on, most CMV-associated TCR beta chains appeared HLA-restricted. When analyzed later, a missense DCLRE1C variant was found to be linked to TCR beta V- and J-gene trimming.

The PCR was carried out with 60 Vbeta primers and 13 Jbeta primers. Generated by immunoSEQ multiplex PCR, the TCRdb table keeps only in-frame clones and is missing some. This sample has more than 150,000 clones, with roughly 84% found just once. V usage is TRBV9 and J usage is TRBJ1-4; 7 positions agree with TRBD1. This TCR derives from a boy aged 10-17 years in good health and CMV-seronegative. The source material was PBMCs. The CDR3 region has the DNA TGTGCCAGCAGCGGCCAGGGGGGTGGTGAAAAACTGTTTTTT. Amino acid sequence: CASSGQGGGEKLFF.